A single sample is the source of the 18 T cell receptor beta chains below, sequenced in a study of blood T cell repertoires in COVID-19. Using immunoSEQ multiplex PCR, the repertoire was profiled, and TCRdb retains in-frame clones only, with some absent. Of under 400,000 clones in the sample, approximately 88% are singletons; the top ten hold 1.5% to 2%. The material sequenced was peripheral blood. These TCRs come from a woman aged 25 to 39 with COVID-19, enrolled during active disease.

The chain uses TRBV21-1 and TRBJ1-6. TRBV21-1 is termed a pseudogene. This CDR3 spans 18 amino acids. The CDR3 DNA sequence: TGTGCCAGCAGCAAAGTCAAAGAGGTGGTAAGGCATAATTCACCCCTCCACTTT. This codes for CASSKVKEVVRHNSPLHF.

The J gene is TRBJ1-3, the V gene TRBV15; 9 bases line up with TRBD1. The CDR3 is made up of 15 amino acids. Germline values: CDR1 LNHNV, CDR2 YYDKDF (reference sequence). Losses at the gene ends were 3 bases for V and 4 bases for J; bases not matched to a gene: 4. The CDR3 sequence: CATSSRGTGGNTIYF. As DNA, the CDR3 is TGTGCCACCAGCAGCCGCGGGACAGGGGGAAACACCATATATTTT.

This clone was recorded once. This chain joins TRBV2 and TRBJ1-4; TRBD1 agrees at 8 bases. Trimming cost V 2 bases and J 10 bases; bases outside gene matches: 9. Germline-derived CDR1 and CDR2 are SNHLY and FYNNEI. The CDR3 has 15 residues. The CDR3 sequence: CASSESLRGQGKLFF. CDR3 bases: TGTGCCAGCAGTGAATCTCTCAGGGGGCAGGGAAAACTGTTTTTT.

The table lists this clone with a few counts. The chain has TRBV24-1 and TRBJ2-7, with 10 bases that match TRBD1. V lost 3 bases and J lost 5; bases outside the gene matches: 6. CDR1 and CDR2 (germline): KGHDR, SFDVKD. The CDR3 length is 15 residues. CDR3 sequence: CATSDTTGGYDEQYF. CDR3 bases: TGTGCCACCAGTGATACGACAGGGGGCTACGACGAGCAGTACTTC.

The chain has TRBV6-5 and TRBJ2-5, with 7 bases lining up with TRBD2. The V segment lost 0 bases and the J segment 2 bases; nucleotides outside the gene matches: 3. The CDR3 is made up of 15 amino acids. Germline CDR1 is MNHEY and CDR2 is SVGAGI. The CDR3 DNA follows: TGTGCCAGCAGTTACTCCCTGGGGGGGCAAGAGACCCAGTACTTC. Translated, it gives CASSYSLGGQETQYF.

The chain uses TRBV6-1 and TRBJ2-7; TRBD1 might be the D (6 bases). This CDR3 spans 14 amino acids. Germline-derived CDR1 and CDR2 are MNHNS and SASEGT. Trimming pared 3 bases from V and 2 bases from J, leaving 11 bases between. CDR3 bases: TGTGCCAGCAGTGATAGGGACATCACCTACGAGCAGTACGTC. This gives the protein CASSDRDITYEQYV.

The genes are TRBV6-5 and TRBJ1-2; maybe TRBD1 (5 bases). In germline, CDR1 is MNHEY, CDR2 SVGAGI. This CDR3 has 11 residues. CDR3 nucleotide sequence: TGTGCTTTGTACAGGATTTATGGCTACACCTTC. The encoded protein is CALYRIYGYTF.

The V gene is TRBV6-6, the J gene TRBJ1-2; TRBD1 matches at 7 bases. This CDR3 has 18 amino acids. CDR1 is MNHNY and CDR2 is SVGAGI in the germline V gene (reference sequence). With V trimmed by 5 bases and J by 8 bases, 23 bases remained unmatched. CDR3 in amino acids: CASSHDRDRGYLERGYTF. The CDR3 DNA reads TGTGCCAGCAGTCACGACAGGGACCGGGGATATCTCGAGCGGGGCTACACCTTC.

The genes are TRBV19 and TRBJ1-1, with 9 nucleotides matching TRBD1. V gave up 2 bases and J gave up 0 bases; unmatched junction bases: 10. The CDR3 totals 18 residues. Germline V gene lookup returns CDR1 LNHDA and CDR2 SQIVND (reference sequence). CDR3 bases: TGTGCCAGTAGTATACGCGGGACAGGGACCCGTATGAACACTGAAGCTTTCTTT. Its translation: CASSIRGTGTRMNTEAFF.

This chain uses TRBV18 with TRBJ1-6, with D perhaps matching TRBD1 (5 bases). Germline V gene lookup returns CDR1 KGHSH and CDR2 LQKENI. The V end was cut by 2 bases, the J end by 6 bases, with 11 bases between. CDR3 length equals 15 residues. The CDR3 DNA follows: TGTGCCAGCTCACCAGGGGCAGACCCTAATTCACCCCTCCACTTT. Amino acid sequence: CASSPGADPNSPLHF.

This chain joins TRBV4-2 and TRBJ1-5; D is uncertain. The ends were cut back, 0 bases at V and 8 bases at J, with 8 bases in the middle. Looked up from germline, CDR1 is LGHNA and CDR2 is YNFKEQ. The CDR3 runs to 13 residues. DNA for the CDR3: TGTGCCAGCAGCCAAGACCCCTTCGAGCCCCAGCATTTT. Its protein product is CASSQDPFEPQHF.

This rearrangement joins TRBV5-1 to TRBJ2-1; the match to TRBD2 covers 9 bases. V lost 3 bases, J lost 2 bases, and 6 bases stayed unmatched. CDR3 length: 16 amino acids. Looked up from germline, CDR1 is SGHRS and CDR2 is YFSETQ. The CDR3 sequence: CASSSSGGGAYNEQFF. The CDR3 coding sequence is TGCGCCAGCAGCTCCTCTGGCGGGGGGGCCTACAATGAGCAGTTCTTC.

This clone has just one count. This chain connects TRBV5-4 to TRBJ2-1, with 8 bases identical to TRBD2. The CDR3 runs to 17 residues. Germline V gene lookup returns CDR1 SGHNT and CDR2 YYREEE (reference sequence). V lost 4 bases to trimming and J lost 0 bases; unmatched junction nucleotides: 9. The CDR3 loop reads CASSPRGGLASYNEQFF. Written as DNA, the CDR3 is TGTGCCAGCAGCCCCCGGGGAGGACTAGCCTCCTACAATGAGCAGTTCTTC.

This chain connects TRBV30 to TRBJ2-7; tentative D call: TRBD1 (6 bases). CDR3 length: 13 residues. The V end lost 0 bases, the J end lost 7 bases, and 13 bases lay between the germline ends. Germline V gene sequence: CDR1 GTSNPN, CDR2 SVGIG (reference sequence). The DNA of the CDR3 is TGTGCCTGGAGTGTTTTAGGTCAGGGGGAGCAGTACTTC. Translating it yields CAWSVLGQGEQYF.

This rearrangement joins TRBV14 to TRBJ1-1; perhaps TRBD1 as D (5 bases). V shed 4 bases and J shed 4 bases, with 13 bases lying between them. CDR3 length: 14 residues. The germline CDR1 and CDR2 sequences are SGHDN and FVKESK. CDR3 nucleotides: TGTGCCAGCAGCCCCCACAGGAGCACCACTGAAGCTTTCTTT. Its translation is CASSPHRSTTEAFF.

The V call is TRBV6-1, the J call TRBJ1-2, with D unresolved. V dropped 2 bases and J dropped 1 base, with 5 bases sitting between them. CDR1 and CDR2 from the germline V gene are MNHNS and SASEGT. The CDR3 runs to 13 residues. CDR3 protein: CASSESVNYGYTF. The CDR3 DNA reads TGTGCCAGCAGTGAATCGGTTAACTATGGCTACACCTTC.

This chain joins TRBV12-3 or TRBV12-4 and TRBJ1-1; D unresolved. This CDR3 is built from 13 residues. Trimming removed 2 bases at V and 3 bases at J, with 7 bases between. The CDR3: CASSLNHYTEAFF. CDR3 bases: TGTGCCAGCAGTTTAAATCATTACACTGAAGCTTTCTTT.

CDR3 sequence reads: CASSPLAGASYEQYF. In DNA form, the CDR3 reads TGTGCCAGCAGCCCACTAGCGGGGGCTTCCTACGAGCAGTACTTC. J is TRBJ2-7 and V is TRBV6-5; 11 bases are a match to TRBD2. The CDR3 totals 15 residues. Germline V gene data show CDR1 as MNHEY and CDR2 as SVGAGI. V gave up 6 bases and J gave up 1 base; unmatched junction bases: 5.